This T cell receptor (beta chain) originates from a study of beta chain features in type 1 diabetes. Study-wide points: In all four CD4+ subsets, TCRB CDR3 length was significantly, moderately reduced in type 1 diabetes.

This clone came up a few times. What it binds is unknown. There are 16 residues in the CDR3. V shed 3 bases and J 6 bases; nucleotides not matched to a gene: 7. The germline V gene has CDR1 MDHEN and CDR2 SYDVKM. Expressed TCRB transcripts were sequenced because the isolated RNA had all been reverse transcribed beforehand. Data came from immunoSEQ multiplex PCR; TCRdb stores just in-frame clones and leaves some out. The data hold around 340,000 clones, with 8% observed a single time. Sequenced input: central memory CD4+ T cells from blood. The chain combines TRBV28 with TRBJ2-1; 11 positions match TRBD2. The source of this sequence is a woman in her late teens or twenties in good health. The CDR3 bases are TGTGCCAGCAGTTTGGCGGGGCTAGCGGGGGGCAATGAGCAGTTCTTC. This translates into CASSLAGLAGGNEQFF.